The sequence of this TCR beta chain was determined in a study of T cells after yellow fever vaccination. From the 5' RACE reads, TCRdb called clonotypes with MiXCR, one entry per CDR3 protein. The sample has hundreds of thousands of distinct CDR3 sequences; less than 20% are singletons. CDR1 and CDR2 (germline): LGHNA, YNFKEQ. V shed 4 bases and J shed 0 bases, with 20 bases lying between them. The CDR3 spans 18 residues. The sequence was obtained from a man between 18 and 35 years old who received the YFV17D yellow fever vaccine. The chain carries TRBV4-2 and TRBJ2-3, with a possible D match to TRBD2 (5 bases). Sequenced here: PBMCs, sampled around 5 days after the first yellow fever vaccination. The CDR3 coding sequence is TGTGCCAGCAGCCTCCCGGCGGGTACCGGTGCTAGCACAGATACGCAGTATTTT. Translating it yields CASSLPAGTGASTDTQYF.